In this sample, the clone carrying this TCR beta chain turned up many times. The sample belongs to a study of T-cell memory formation after mild COVID-19. TCRdb reprocessed the 5' RACE reads with MiXCR, giving one entry per CDR3 protein. This sample has about 400,000 distinct CDR3 sequences, with more than 20% found just once. CDR1 is SGHAT and CDR2 is FQNNGV in the germline V gene. The CDR3 runs 14 residues. V lost 6 bases and J 1 base, leaving 13 bases between the germline ends. The clonotype comes from an adult woman who had mild COVID-19 (a few samples of this study predate the infection). Cell type and time point are not known. The sample taken for sequencing was PBMCs or a T cell subset sorted from them (not recorded which). The chain uses TRBV11-2 and TRBJ2-7; a possible D gene is TRBD1 (6 bases). CDR3 in amino acids: CASRIPGQSYEQYF. CDR3 sequence (DNA): TGTGCCAGCAGGATCCCCGGACAGTCCTACGAGCAGTACTTC. The whole variable domain, remainder taken from reference TRBV11-2 and TRBJ2-7, is EAGVAQSPRYKIIEKRQSVAFWCNPISGHATLYWYQQILGQGPKLLIQFQNNGVVDDSQLPKDRFSAERLKGVDSTLKIQPAKLEDSAVYLCASRIPGQSYEQYFGPGTRLTVT.